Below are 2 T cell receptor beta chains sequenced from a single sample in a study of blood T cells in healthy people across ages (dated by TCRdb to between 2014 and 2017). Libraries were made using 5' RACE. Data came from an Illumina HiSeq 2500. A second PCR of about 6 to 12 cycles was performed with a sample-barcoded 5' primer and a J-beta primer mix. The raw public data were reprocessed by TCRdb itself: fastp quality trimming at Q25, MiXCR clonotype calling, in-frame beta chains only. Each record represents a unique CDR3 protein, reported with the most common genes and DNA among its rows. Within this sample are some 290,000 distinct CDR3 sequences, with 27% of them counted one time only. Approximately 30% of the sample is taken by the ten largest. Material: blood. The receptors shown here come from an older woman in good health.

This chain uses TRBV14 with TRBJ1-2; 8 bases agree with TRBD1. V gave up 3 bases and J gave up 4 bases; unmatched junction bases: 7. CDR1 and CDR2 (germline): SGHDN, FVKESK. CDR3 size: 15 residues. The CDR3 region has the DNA TGTGCCAGCAGCCAGGCCGGGACAGGATTCTATGGCTACACCTTC. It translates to CASSQAGTGFYGYTF.

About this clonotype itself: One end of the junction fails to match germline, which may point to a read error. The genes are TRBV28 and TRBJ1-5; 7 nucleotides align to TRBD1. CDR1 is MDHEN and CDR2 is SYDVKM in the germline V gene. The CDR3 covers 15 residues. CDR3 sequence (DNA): TGCGCCAGCAGTTTAAAGGGGGCCAACAATCAGCCCCGGCATTTT. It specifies CASSLKGANNQPRHF.